These 32 T cell receptor beta chains were sequenced from one sample in a study of lymphopenia after photon versus proton radiotherapy. Only in-frame clones appear in the TCRdb table, and some are missing; sequencing was by immunoSEQ multiplex PCR. The sample has approximately 62,000 clones, approximately 88% seen once. The sample in question was peripheral blood, obtained from a patient treated with proton-based radiotherapy. The receptors come from a man between 60 and 75 years old with pancreatic cancer.

This clone was picked up one time. The chain combines TRBV2 with TRBJ2-5; 8 bases are a match to TRBD1. V lost 6 bases and J lost 5; bases outside the gene matches: 11. The CDR3 extends over 15 amino acids. The germline V gene encodes CDR1 SNHLY and CDR2 FYNNEI. CDR3 nucleotides: TGTGCCAGCAGGGCGCAGGGGGCACGAATGGAGACCCAGTACTTC. This sequence encodes CASRAQGARMETQYF.

This rearrangement joins TRBV6-5 to TRBJ2-7; TRBD2 matches at 7 bases. V was clipped by 0 bases and J by 5 bases; unmatched bases: 10. Germline assignment: CDR1 MNHEY and CDR2 SVGAGI. The CDR3 runs 16 residues. In DNA form, the CDR3 reads TGTGCCAGCAGTTACTCGGGCCTAGCGGCAGCCCACGAGCAGTACTTC. This translates into CASSYSGLAAAHEQYF.

The J gene is TRBJ2-3, the V gene TRBV7-9; D might be TRBD1 (6 bases). CDR1 is SEHNR, CDR2 FQNEAQ, per germline (reference sequence). V gave up 11 bases and J gave up 0 bases, with 15 bases separating them. The CDR3 covers 14 residues. The chain's CDR3 is CAGNRELSTDTQYF. Here the CDR3 DNA reads TGTGCCGGGAACAGGGAACTAAGCACAGATACGCAGTATTTT. The complete variable domain, with remaining parts taken from reference TRBV7-9 and TRBJ2-3, reads DTGVSQNPRHKITKRGQNVTFRCDPISEHNRLYWYRQTLGQGPEFLTYFQNEAQLEKSRLLSDRFSAERPKGSFSTLEIQRTEQGDSAMYLCAGNRELSTDTQYFGPGTRLTVL.

The V call is TRBV15, the J call TRBJ2-7; D may be TRBD1 or TRBD2 (5 bases each). V shed 1 base and J shed 5 bases, with 12 bases lying between them. The CDR3 is 14 amino acids. Germline V lookup: CDR1 LNHNV, CDR2 YYDKDF (reference sequence). The CDR3: CATSRVTGAHEQYF. DNA for the CDR3: TGTGCCACCAGCAGAGTAACCGGGGCCCACGAGCAGTACTTC.

The chain carries TRBV4-1 and TRBJ2-2; 10 nucleotides line up with TRBD2. The length of the CDR3 is 18 residues. Germline V gene data show CDR1 as MGHRA and CDR2 as YSYEKL. The junction had 13 bases not matched to a gene; V was cut back by 3 bases and J by 6 bases. Written as DNA, the CDR3 is TGCGCCAGCAGCCACCCAGCGATTCCCGGGACTAGCGCCGGGGAGCTGTTTTTT. This gives the protein CASSHPAIPGTSAGELFF.

The CDR3 is CASSLAGGSEKLFF. The CDR3 DNA is TGTGCCAGCAGCTTAGCCGGGGGCAGTGAAAAACTGTTTTTT. V gene TRBV7-2 combines with J gene TRBJ1-4; a possible D gene is TRBD1 (6 bases). CDR1 SGHTA and CDR2 FQGNSA come from the germline V gene. V was pared by 0 bases and J by 7 bases, with 9 bases between. This CDR3 has 14 residues. The full variable domain, completed using reference TRBV7-2 and TRBJ1-4, is GAGVSQSPSNKVTEKGKDVELRCDPISGHTALYWYRQSLGQGLEFLIYFQGNSAPDKSGLPSDRFSAERTGGSVSTLTIQRTQQEDSAVYLCASSLAGGSEKLFFGSGTQLSVL.

The chain recombines TRBV19 with TRBJ2-2, with 7 bases identical to TRBD1. Germline-derived CDR1 and CDR2 are LNHDA and SQIVND (reference sequence). This CDR3 region has 13 residues. Trimming took 6 bases from V and 6 from J; bases not matched to a gene: 4. The chain's CDR3 is CASSHRGSGELFF. The CDR3 nucleotides read TGTGCCAGTAGCCACAGGGGCTCCGGGGAGCTGTTTTTT.

The V call is TRBV27, the J call TRBJ2-7; 8 positions match TRBD1. The CDR3 sequence is 15 residues long. The junction had 9 bases not matched to a gene; V was cut back by 4 bases and J by 4 bases. CDR1 is MNHEY and CDR2 is SMNVEV in the germline V gene (reference sequence). The CDR3 loop reads CASSSQMGQEYEQYF. The CDR3 DNA follows: TGTGCCAGCAGTTCCCAAATGGGACAGGAGTACGAGCAGTACTTC.

In its sample, this clone was seen a few times. V usage is TRBV28 and J usage is TRBJ1-2; 8 nucleotides agree with TRBD1. The V gene's germline CDR1 is MDHEN and CDR2 SYDVKM. The junction had 14 bases not matched to a gene; V was cut back by 6 bases and J by 5 bases. The CDR3 has 16 residues. DNA for the CDR3: TGTGCCAGCAGACCCTGGGACAGGTATCCCATTTATGGCTACACCTTC. This codes for CASRPWDRYPIYGYTF.

The J gene is TRBJ1-2, the V gene TRBV6-1; no definite D call. The germline V gene encodes CDR1 MNHNS and CDR2 SASEGT. The length of the CDR3 is 14 residues. V gave up 2 bases and J gave up 4 bases, with 11 bases separating them. In nucleotides, the CDR3 is TGTGCCAGCAGTGAAAACGGCGACCTCTATGGCTACACCTTC. It specifies CASSENGDLYGYTF.

This chain joins TRBV5-4 and TRBJ2-3; the D gene is possibly TRBD2 (6 bases). CDR1 is SGHNT, CDR2 YYREEE, per germline (reference sequence). The CDR3 sequence is 16 residues long. Trimming removed 4 bases from V and 8 bases from J, with 23 bases in between. CDR3 in amino acids: CASSRRLDGGDRTQYF. The DNA of the CDR3 is TGTGCCAGCAGCCGACGATTGGACGGGGGAGATCGTACGCAGTATTTT.

The CDR3 sequence: CSVASGSSYNEQFF. DNA of the CDR3: TGCAGCGTTGCTAGCGGGAGCTCCTACAATGAGCAGTTCTTC. V gene TRBV29-1 combines with J gene TRBJ2-1; 10 bases are a match to TRBD2. The CDR3 runs 14 residues. With 4 bases clipped from V and 0 bases from J, the junction kept 0 bases outside the gene matches. The germline V gene has CDR1 SQVTM and CDR2 ANQGSEA.

This chain joins TRBV19 and TRBJ1-5, with no clear D. Germline CDR1 reads LNHDA; CDR2 reads SQIVND (reference sequence). The V and J ends lost 9 bases and 3 bases respectively, with 12 bases between them. The CDR3 is 13 residues long. CDR3 in DNA: TGTGCCAGCGACGGGGAAACCAATCAGCCCCAGCATTTT. It yields the protein CASDGETNQPQHF.

The chain couples TRBV19 to TRBJ2-7, with D tentatively TRBD2 (5 bases). This CDR3 has 14 residues. V was shortened by 3 bases and J by 0 bases, with 9 bases between the two germline ends. The V gene's germline CDR1 is LNHDA and CDR2 SQIVND (reference sequence). In DNA, the CDR3 is TGTGCCAGTAGTATGAGCGGAAGCTCCTACGAGCAGTACTTC. Translating gives CASSMSGSSYEQYF.

This clone has just one count. The chain joins TRBV6-5 to TRBJ1-1; D possibly corresponds to TRBD1 (6 bases). From germline, CDR1 is MNHEY and CDR2 SVGAGI. Between the trimmed V and J ends, which lost 6 bases and 5 bases, there was a span of 10 bases. The length of the CDR3 is 12 residues. The CDR3 nucleotides are TGTGCCAGCAGGACAGGTCTGACTGAAGCTTTCTTT. Its protein is CASRTGLTEAFF.

The chain links TRBV30 to TRBJ2-1; TRBD2 agrees at 15 bases. Germline loops: CDR1 GTSNPN, CDR2 SVGIG (reference sequence). V shed 5 bases, J shed 10 bases, and the junction held 9 bases outside the gene matches. This CDR3 has 15 residues. CDR3 region: CAWVNHGLAGGEQFF. CDR3 nucleotide sequence: TGTGCCTGGGTTAACCACGGACTAGCGGGAGGGGAGCAGTTCTTC.

The chain has TRBV6-5 and TRBJ2-3, with 8 bases identical to TRBD1. In germline, CDR1 is MNHEY, CDR2 SVGAGI. The CDR3 covers 14 residues. Trimming cost V 6 bases and J 6 bases; bases outside gene matches: 8. The chain's CDR3 is CASSEDRVRDTQYF. CDR3 in DNA: TGTGCCAGCAGCGAGGACAGGGTTAGGGATACGCAGTATTTT.

This sequence joins TRBV7-6 and TRBJ1-1; TRBD1 matches 7 bases. The CDR3 length is 16 residues. V was pared by 0 bases and J by 4 bases, with 8 bases of the junction left unmatched. Germline V gives CDR1 SGHVS, CDR2 FNYEAQ. CDR3 DNA: TGTGCCAGCAGCTTAGCGACAGGGAGTTTTGTCACTGAAGCTTTCTTT. Translated: CASSLATGSFVTEAFF.

The V gene is TRBV19, the J gene TRBJ2-3; unclear D gene. The CDR3 consists of 13 residues. Germline V gene sequence: CDR1 LNHDA, CDR2 SQIVND (reference sequence). V was pared by 5 bases and J by 0 bases, with 6 bases between. CDR3 sequence (DNA): TGTGCCAGTAGTCAACTTAGCACAGATACGCAGTATTTT. Translated, it gives CASSQLSTDTQYF.

The V call is TRBV6-6, the J call TRBJ2-7; TRBD2 aligns across 8 bases. The V gene end was trimmed by 5 bases and the J gene end by 6 bases; junction bases not matched to a gene: 9. The CDR3 consists of 14 residues. Germline CDR1 and CDR2: MNHNY and SVGAGI (reference sequence). This CDR3 is CASSPSGRRSEQYF. CDR3 nucleotide sequence: TGTGCCAGCAGTCCCAGCGGGAGAAGGAGCGAGCAGTACTTC.

This clone has only one observation. The V call is TRBV9, the J call TRBJ2-5, with TRBD2 as a possible D gene (5 bases). CDR3 length equals 14 residues. Trimming shortened V by 3 bases and J by 9 bases, and 18 bases separated the two germline ends. Germline CDR1 reads SGDLS; CDR2 reads YYNGEE. The CDR3 nucleotides are TGTGCCAGCAGCGAAACTGACTACATCGGGTCCCAGTACTTC. Its translation: CASSETDYIGSQYF.

The V and J genes are TRBV29-1 and TRBJ1-5; D gene ambiguous. The length of the CDR3 is 13 residues. Between the trimmed V and J ends, which lost 2 bases and 0 bases, there was a span of 5 bases. Germline V gene lookup returns CDR1 SQVTM and CDR2 ANQGSEA. CDR3 coding DNA: TGCAGCGTTGAAATAGTTAGCAATCAGCCCCAGCATTTT. Translation gives CSVEIVSNQPQHF.

This chain links TRBV4-3 with TRBJ2-7, with TRBD2 matching 10 bases. Germline CDR1 LGHNA, CDR2 YSLEER. This CDR3 spans 15 amino acids. After removal of 4 bases from V and 0 bases from J, the junction contained 3 bases not matched to a gene. The CDR3 is CASSRTSGSSYEQYF. Here the CDR3 DNA reads TGCGCCAGCAGCCGGACTAGCGGCAGCTCCTACGAGCAGTACTTC.

The J gene is TRBJ2-3, the V gene TRBV2; 13 nucleotides line up with TRBD2. V gave up 4 bases and J gave up 4 bases; unmatched junction bases: 2. This CDR3 comprises 15 residues. Germline V gene data show CDR1 as SNHLY and CDR2 as FYNNEI. DNA of the CDR3: TGTGCCAGCAGTGGGACTAGCGGGGGATCAGATACGCAGTATTTT. Protein: CASSGTSGGSDTQYF.

This sequence joins TRBV28 and TRBJ1-3; no clear D. Trimming cost V 8 bases and J 0 bases, with 14 bases left between them. CDR1 is MDHEN, CDR2 SYDVKM, per germline. CDR3 length equals 15 residues. CDR3: CASAEAVSSGNTIYF. Here the CDR3 DNA reads TGTGCCAGCGCCGAAGCGGTTAGCTCTGGAAACACCATATATTTT.

For this clone: No conserved phenylalanine or tryptophan is present at the end of the CDR3, so a read error is the likely explanation. No DNA is shown, since the ends of the CDR3 on it are uncertain; the CDR3 is the one TCRdb lists. V is TRBV4-1 and J is TRBJ2-3; the listed D gene, TRBD1, was not tested against the DNA. With termini counted, the CDR3 has 11 amino acids. CDR1 is MGHRA and CDR2 is YSYEKL in the germline V gene. Here the CDR3 reads CASSQDSDGHG.

This chain links TRBV5-1 with TRBJ2-2, with D uncertain. V was shortened by 4 bases and J by 1 base, with 5 bases between the two germline ends. The CDR3 covers 13 residues. Germline CDR1 and CDR2: SGHRS and YFSETQ. CDR3 nucleotides: TGCGCCAGCAGCCCTCGGAACACCGGGGAGCTGTTTTTT. This gives the protein CASSPRNTGELFF.

This rearrangement joins TRBV7-6 to TRBJ2-3; D may be TRBD1 or TRBD2 (5 bases each). Germline CDR1 SGHVS, CDR2 FNYEAQ. V was clipped by 6 bases and J by 2 bases, with 15 bases between them. The CDR3 length is 15 residues. CDR3 protein: CASSLGPVITDTQYF. CDR3 DNA: TGTGCCAGCAGTTTGGGACCGGTAATCACAGATACGCAGTATTTT.

The chain recombines TRBV9 with TRBJ1-4; 10 nucleotides align to TRBD1. Trimming cost V 8 bases and J 7 bases; bases outside gene matches: 2. CDR1 is SGDLS, CDR2 YYNGEE, per germline. The CDR3 runs to 12 residues. This chain's CDR3 is CARGQGPEKLFF. Written as DNA, the CDR3 is TGTGCCAGGGGACAGGGGCCTGAAAAACTGTTTTTT.

The gene calls are TRBV25-1 and TRBJ2-7; 7 positions agree with TRBD1. V gave up 1 base and J gave up 1 base; unmatched junction bases: 7. The germline gives CDR1 MGHDK, CDR2 SYGVNS. CDR3 length equals 16 residues. The CDR3 DNA follows: TGTGCCAGCAGTGAATCCTATGGACAGGAATCCTACGAGCAGTACTTC. It encodes CASSESYGQESYEQYF.

The chain uses TRBV11-3 and TRBJ2-7, with D possibly being TRBD1 (6 bases). V was trimmed by 5 bases and J by 0 bases, leaving 17 bases between them. The CDR3 is made up of 16 amino acids. Germline-derived CDR1 and CDR2 are SGHNT and YENEEA. CDR3 loop: CASSADRPTGSYEQYF. The CDR3 DNA reads as TGTGCCAGCAGCGCCGACCGGCCGACAGGCTCCTACGAGCAGTACTTC.

J is TRBJ2-1 and V is TRBV4-1; D not resolved. V was pared by 4 bases and J by 2 bases, with 12 bases between. In germline, CDR1 is MGHRA, CDR2 YSYEKL. The CDR3 is made up of 15 amino acids. CDR3 sequence: CASSLTSYAYNEQFF. For the CDR3, the DNA is TGCGCCAGCAGCCTAACCTCCTATGCCTACAATGAGCAGTTCTTC.